Here is one T cell receptor beta chain with its context. What it recognizes is unknown. The sample comes from a study of cytomegalovirus exposure and HLA in healthy donors. Notes on the study in general: Most of the TCR beta V segments (in an earlier analysis) were productive either about 87% or about 30% of the time. Later, TCR association rates were found to vary by HLA locus, highest for DRB1 and lowest for HLA-C.

CDR3 length equals 15 residues. The ends were cut back, 2 bases at V and 8 bases at J, with 17 bases in the middle. Germline loops: CDR1 SGDLS, CDR2 YYNGEE. Both 60 Vbeta primers and 13 Jbeta primers went into the PCR. The data were produced by immunoSEQ multiplex PCR, yet TCRdb's version contains in-frame clones alone and is incomplete. The sample has some 130,000 clones, approximately 80% seen once. In nominal health when sampled, donors likely had unrecorded immune exposures nonetheless. The source of this sequence is a man aged 40-50 years in good health and CMV-seronegative. The V and J genes are TRBV9 and TRBJ2-1; D is undetermined. The specimen sequenced was PBMCs. The CDR3 loop reads CASSVSMGSSDEQFF. The CDR3 DNA reads as TGTGCCAGCAGCGTTTCGATGGGTAGCAGCGATGAGCAGTTCTTC.